This T cell receptor (beta chain) was profiled in a study of cytomegalovirus exposure and HLA in healthy donors. About the research overall: From about 170 million T cells, an earlier analysis saw 90 million to 130 million unique TCR beta sequences. Roughly 80 million unique TCRs from HLA-typed donors made up an early data release.

The V and J ends lost 3 bases and 10 bases, in that order; junction bases with no gene match: 8. Looked up from germline, CDR1 is WNHNN and CDR2 is SYGVQD (reference sequence). This CDR3 is built from 15 residues. PCR amplification relied on 60 Vbeta primers (plus 13 Jbeta primers). Profiled with immunoSEQ multiplex PCR; TCRdb holds only in-frame clones, not every one. The table includes around 150,000 clones, 73% detected once. The source material was PBMCs. The receptor comes from a human donor in good health. V gene TRBV10-1 combines with J gene TRBJ1-6; TRBD1 matches at 8 bases. CDR3 sequence: CASSENRGKMSPLHF. For the CDR3, the DNA is TGCGCCAGCAGTGAAAACAGGGGGAAGATGTCACCCCTCCACTTT.